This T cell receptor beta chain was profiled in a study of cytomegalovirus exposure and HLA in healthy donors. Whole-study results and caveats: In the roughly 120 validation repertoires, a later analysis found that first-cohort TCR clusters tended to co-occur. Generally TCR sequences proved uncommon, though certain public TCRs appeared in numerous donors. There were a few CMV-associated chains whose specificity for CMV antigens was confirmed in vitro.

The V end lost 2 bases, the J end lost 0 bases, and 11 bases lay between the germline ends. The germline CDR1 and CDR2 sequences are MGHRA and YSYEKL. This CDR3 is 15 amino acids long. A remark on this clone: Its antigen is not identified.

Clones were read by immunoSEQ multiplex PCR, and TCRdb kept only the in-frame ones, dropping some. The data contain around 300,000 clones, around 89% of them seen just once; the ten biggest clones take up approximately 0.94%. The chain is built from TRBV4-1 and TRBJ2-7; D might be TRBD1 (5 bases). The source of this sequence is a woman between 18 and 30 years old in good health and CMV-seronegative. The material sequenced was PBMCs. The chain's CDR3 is CASSQMMQGSYEQYF. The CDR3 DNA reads TGCGCCAGCAGCCAAATGATGCAGGGCTCCTACGAGCAGTACTTC.